The clone carrying this TCR beta chain has ten or more counts. The sample belongs to a study of T cells in Graves' hyperthyroidism and ophthalmopathy. It was RNA transcripts that yielded the amplified TCR beta CDR3 regions. The TCR CDR3 was amplified in a first-round RT-PCR using the HTBI primer set. TCRdb called the multiplex PCR reads again in MiXCR, with one record for every CDR3 protein. Found here are 280,000 or so distinct CDR3 sequences, less than 30% of them singletons; the top ten hold about a quarter. The CDR3 consists of 14 residues. After removal of 6 bases from V and 6 bases from J, the junction contained 2 bases not matched to a gene.

V gene TRBV12-3 or TRBV12-4 combines with J gene TRBJ1-6; 10 nucleotides line up with TRBD1. This sequence was found in a man in his forties or fifties with Graves' hyperthyroidism that later progressed to Graves' ophthalmopathy. Sequencing used blood. The CDR3 region has the DNA TGTGCCAGCAGCAGACAGGGGGCTAATTCACCCCTCCACTTT. Its translation is CASSRQGANSPLHF.